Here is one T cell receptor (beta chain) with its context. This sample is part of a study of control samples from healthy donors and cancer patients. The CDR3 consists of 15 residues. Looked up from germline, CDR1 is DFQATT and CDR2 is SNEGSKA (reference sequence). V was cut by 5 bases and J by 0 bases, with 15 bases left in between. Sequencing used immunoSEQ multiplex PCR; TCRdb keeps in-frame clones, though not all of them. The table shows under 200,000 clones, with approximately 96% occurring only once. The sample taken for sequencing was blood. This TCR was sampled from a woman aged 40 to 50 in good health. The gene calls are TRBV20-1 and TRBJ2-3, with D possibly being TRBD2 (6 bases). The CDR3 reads CSAGGGTSSTDTQYF. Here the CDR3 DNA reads TGCAGTGCTGGTGGAGGGACTTCTAGCACAGATACGCAGTATTTT.